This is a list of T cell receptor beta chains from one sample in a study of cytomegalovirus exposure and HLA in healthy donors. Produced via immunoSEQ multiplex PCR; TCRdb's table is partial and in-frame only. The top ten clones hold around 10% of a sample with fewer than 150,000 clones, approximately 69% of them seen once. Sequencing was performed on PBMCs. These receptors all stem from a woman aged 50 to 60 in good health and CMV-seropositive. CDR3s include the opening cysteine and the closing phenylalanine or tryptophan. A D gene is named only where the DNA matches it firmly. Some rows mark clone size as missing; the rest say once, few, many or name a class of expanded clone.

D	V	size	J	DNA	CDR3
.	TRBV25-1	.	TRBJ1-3	TGTGCCAGCAGTAAAACGGGACTCTCTGGAAACACCATATATTTT	CASSKTGLSGNTIYF
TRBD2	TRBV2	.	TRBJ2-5	TGTGCCAGCAGGATTCCGGGACTAGCGGTGGAGACCCAGTACTTC	CASRIPGLAVETQYF
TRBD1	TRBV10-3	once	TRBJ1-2	TGTGCCATCAAGCGACAGGGGGCCGTGGGCTACACCTTC	CAIKRQGAVGYTF
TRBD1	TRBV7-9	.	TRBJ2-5	TGTGCCAGCAGCTTCGGGACAGGGGGCTTAGAGACCCAGTACTTC	CASSFGTGGLETQYF
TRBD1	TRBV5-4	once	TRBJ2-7	TGTGCCATCTCCGCGGGGCAGGGGGCTCTCTACGAGCAGTACTTC	CAISAGQGALYEQYF
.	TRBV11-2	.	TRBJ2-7	TGTGCCAGCAGCTTAGCCATGTACGAGCAGTACTTC	CASSLAMYEQYF
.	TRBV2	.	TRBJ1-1	TGTGCCAGCAGTAAGGGGGTCTTGGACACTGAAGCTTTCTTT	CASSKGVLDTEAFF
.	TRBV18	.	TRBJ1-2	TGTGCCAGCTCATCACGGGAGACGACGTCCCTTGGCTACACCTTC	CASSSRETTSLGYTF
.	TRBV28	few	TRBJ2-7	TGTGCCAGCAGCGATAGTTTACTACCGATCTCCTACGAGCAGTACTTC	CASSDSLLPISYEQYF
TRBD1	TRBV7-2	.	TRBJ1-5	TGTGCCAGCAGTTGGGGACAGCAACTCAATCAGCCCCAGCATTTT	CASSWGQQLNQPQHF
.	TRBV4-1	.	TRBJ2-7	TGCGCCAGCAGCCAAGATTATACCCGACTGCCAGCCTACGAGCAGTACTTC	CASSQDYTRLPAYEQYF
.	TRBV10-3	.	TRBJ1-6	TGTGCCATCAGTGAGATGCTATATAATTCACCCCTCCACTTT	CAISEMLYNSPLHF
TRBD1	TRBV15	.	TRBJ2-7	TGTGCCACCTCACACGGGGACAGGGGCCACGAGCAGTACTTC	CATSHGDRGHEQYF
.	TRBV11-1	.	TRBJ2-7	TGTGCCAGCAGCTCCTTCGAGGGGACATTGGGTTACGAGCAGTACTTC	CASSSFEGTLGYEQYF
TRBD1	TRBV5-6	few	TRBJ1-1	TGTGCCAGCAGCGTGGGACAGAGAAACACTGAAGCTTTCTTT	CASSVGQRNTEAFF
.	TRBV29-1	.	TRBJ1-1	TGCAGCGTTGAATTCGGCCTCCCGGGCACTGAAGCTTTCTTT	CSVEFGLPGTEAFF
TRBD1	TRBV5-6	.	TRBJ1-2	TGTGCCAGCAGCCCGGGACAGGGGCCTTATGGCTACACCTTC	CASSPGQGPYGYTF
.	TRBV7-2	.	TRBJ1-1	TGTGCCAGCAGCTCATTACGGGGCACTGAAGCTTTCTTT	CASSSLRGTEAFF
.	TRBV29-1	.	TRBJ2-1	TGCAGCGCCTTCGGACAGAACAATGAGCAGTTCTTC	CSAFGQNNEQFF
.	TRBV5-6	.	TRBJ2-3	TGTGCCAGCAGCCACCGACTAGGAACAGATACGCAGTATTTT	CASSHRLGTDTQYF
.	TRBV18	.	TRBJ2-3	TGTGCCAGCTCACCCGACTTACCAGATACGCAGTATTTT	CASSPDLPDTQYF
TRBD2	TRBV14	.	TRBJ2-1	TGTGCCAGCAGCAAACTAGCGGGAGCCTACAATGAGCAGTTCTTC	CASSKLAGAYNEQFF
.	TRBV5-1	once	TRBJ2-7	TGCGCCAGCAGCTTGGGACAGGCGATCGCCTACGAGCAGTACTTC	CASSLGQAIAYEQYF
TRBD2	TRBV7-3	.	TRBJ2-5	TGTGCCAGCAGTCCCCTAGCGGACGAAGAGACCCAGTACTTC	CASSPLADEETQYF
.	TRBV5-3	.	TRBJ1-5	TGTGCCAGAAGCTTGGACAGAGCTAATCAGCCCCAGCATTTT	CARSLDRANQPQHF
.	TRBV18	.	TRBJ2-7	TGTGCCAGCTCAATCTTTAGCTCCTACGAGCAGTACTTC	CASSIFSSYEQYF
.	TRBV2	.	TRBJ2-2	TGTGCCAGCAGCCCCGACATTAGGAACACCGGGGAGCTGTTTTTT	CASSPDIRNTGELFF
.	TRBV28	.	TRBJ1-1	TGTGCCAGCAGCCGAGGTAGGGGATTCATGAACACTGAAGCTTTCTTT	CASSRGRGFMNTEAFF
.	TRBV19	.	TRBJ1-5	TGTGCCAGCGGCGGAGGAGGGAGTCAGCCCCAGCATTTT	CASGGGGSQPQHF
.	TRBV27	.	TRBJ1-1	TGTGCCAGCAGTTCGCGGGGAGGGGTTCTTGAAGCTTTCTTT	CASSSRGGVLEAFF
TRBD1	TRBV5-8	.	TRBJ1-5	TGTGCCAGCAGTTTCGACAGGGGGCGCAGGATTCAGCCCCAGCATTTT	CASSFDRGRRIQPQHF
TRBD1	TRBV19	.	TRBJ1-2	TGTGCCAGTAGTCGGCAGGGGGACTATGGCTACACCTTC	CASSRQGDYGYTF
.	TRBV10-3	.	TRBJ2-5	TGTGCCATCAAGGGGGAGAATGGGACCCAGTACTTC	CAIKGENGTQYF
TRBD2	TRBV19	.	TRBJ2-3	TGTGCCAGTAGTATGGGGGGGATCTCAGATACGCAGTATTTT	CASSMGGISDTQYF
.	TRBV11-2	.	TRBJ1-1	TGTGCCAGCAGCCCCACTGGGGGGGGCTCGATGAACACTGAAGCTTTCTTT	CASSPTGGGSMNTEAFF
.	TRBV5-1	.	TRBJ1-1	TGCGCCAGCAGCCCCGGACACTTCTCGAACACTGAAGCTTTCTTT	CASSPGHFSNTEAFF
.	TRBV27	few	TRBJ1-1	TGTGCCAGCAGTCTTAACAGGGCCACTGAAGCTTTCTTT	CASSLNRATEAFF
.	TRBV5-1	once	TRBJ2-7	TGCGCCAGCAGCCCTAGGGGCCTCTCCTACGAGCAGTACTTC	CASSPRGLSYEQYF
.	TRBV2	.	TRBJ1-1	TGTGCCAGCAGTTCAACCGGGAGGGAAGCTTTCTTT	CASSSTGREAFF
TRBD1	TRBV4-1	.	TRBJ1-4	TGCGCCAGCAGCCAAGATTTTCACAGGGGGTCAACTAATGAAAAACTGTTTTTT	CASSQDFHRGSTNEKLFF
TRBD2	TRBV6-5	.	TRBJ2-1	TGTGCCAGCAGCCCGTCGGGACTAGCGGGAAAGCAGTTCTTC	CASSPSGLAGKQFF
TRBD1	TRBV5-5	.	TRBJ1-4	TGTGCCAGCAGCTGGGGACAGTCAAATGAAAAACTGTTTTTT	CASSWGQSNEKLFF
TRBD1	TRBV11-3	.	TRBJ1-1	TGTGCCAGCAGCCAACCTACAGGGGTTGAGACTGAAGCTTTCTTT	CASSQPTGVETEAFF
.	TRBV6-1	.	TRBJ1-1	TGTGCCAGCAGAGAACGGTTGTCTGACACTGAAGCTTTCTTT	CASRERLSDTEAFF
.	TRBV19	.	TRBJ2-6	TGTGCCAGTAGTATCAAGGGGGAGGCCAACGTCCTGACTTTC	CASSIKGEANVLTF
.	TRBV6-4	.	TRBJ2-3	TGTGCCAGCAGTGACAGAGCGGACAGCACAGATACGCAGTATTTT	CASSDRADSTDTQYF
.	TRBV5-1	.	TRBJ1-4	TGCGCCAGCAGGGAAGCGGCAACTAATGAAAAACTGTTTTTT	CASREAATNEKLFF
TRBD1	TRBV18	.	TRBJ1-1	TGTGCCAGCTCACTAGAACAGGGGGCGTTCACTGAAGCTTTCTTT	CASSLEQGAFTEAFF
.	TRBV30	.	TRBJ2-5	TGTGCCTGGAGTCAGGAGACCCAGTACTTC	CAWSQETQYF
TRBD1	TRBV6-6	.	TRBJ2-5	TGTGCCAGCAGTTACCAAACAGGGGGCCGAGAGACCCAGTACTTC	CASSYQTGGRETQYF
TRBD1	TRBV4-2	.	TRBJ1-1	TGTGCCAGCAGCCAAATTGTGGACAGGGGGAACACTGAAGCTTTCTTT	CASSQIVDRGNTEAFF
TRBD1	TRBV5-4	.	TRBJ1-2	TGTGCCAGCAGCTCGCCAGGGGGCGGGAACTATGGCTACACCTTC	CASSSPGGGNYGYTF
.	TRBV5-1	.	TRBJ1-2	TGCGCCAGCAGCTTGGACACGGGCGGGGGCTATGGCTACACCTTC	CASSLDTGGGYGYTF